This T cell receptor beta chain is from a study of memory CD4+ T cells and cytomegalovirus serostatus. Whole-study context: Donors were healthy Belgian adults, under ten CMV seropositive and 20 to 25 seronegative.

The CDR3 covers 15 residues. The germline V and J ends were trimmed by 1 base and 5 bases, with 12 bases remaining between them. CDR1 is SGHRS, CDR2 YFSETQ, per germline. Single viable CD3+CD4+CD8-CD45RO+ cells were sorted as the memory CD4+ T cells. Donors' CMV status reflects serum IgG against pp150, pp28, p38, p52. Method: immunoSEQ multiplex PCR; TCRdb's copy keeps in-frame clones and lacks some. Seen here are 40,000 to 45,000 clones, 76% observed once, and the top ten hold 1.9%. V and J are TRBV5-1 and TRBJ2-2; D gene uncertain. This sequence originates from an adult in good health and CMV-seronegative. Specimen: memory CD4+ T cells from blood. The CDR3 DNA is TGCGCCAGCAGCTTGTTAGGGTACCAGACCGGGGAGCTGTTTTTT. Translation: CASSLLGYQTGELFF.